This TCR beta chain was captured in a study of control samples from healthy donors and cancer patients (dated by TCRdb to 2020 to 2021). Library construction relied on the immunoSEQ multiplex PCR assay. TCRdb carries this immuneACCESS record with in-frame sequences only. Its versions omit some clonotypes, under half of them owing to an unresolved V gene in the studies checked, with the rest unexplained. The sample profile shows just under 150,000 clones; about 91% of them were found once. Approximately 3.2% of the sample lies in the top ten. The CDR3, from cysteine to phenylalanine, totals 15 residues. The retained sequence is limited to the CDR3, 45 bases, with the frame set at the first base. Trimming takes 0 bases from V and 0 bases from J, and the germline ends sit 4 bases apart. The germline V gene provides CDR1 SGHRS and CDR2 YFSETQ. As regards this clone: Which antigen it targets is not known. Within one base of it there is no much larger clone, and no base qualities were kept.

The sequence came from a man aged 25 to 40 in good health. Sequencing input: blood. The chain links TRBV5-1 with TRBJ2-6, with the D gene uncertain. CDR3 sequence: CASSLDPSGANVLTF. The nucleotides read TGCGCCAGCAGCTTGGACCCCTCTGGGGCCAACGTCCTGACTTTC.